This T cell receptor (beta chain) appears in the sequencing data of a study of blood T cell repertoires in COVID-19. TCRdb's copy holds only in-frame clones and misses some; the assay was immunoSEQ multiplex PCR. The data contain over 150,000 clones, about 87% of them seen just once; the ten biggest clones take up 0.55% to 0.6%. CDR1 and CDR2 (germline): SEHNR, FQNEAQ (reference sequence). V lost 5 bases to trimming and J lost 7 bases, with 24 bases between them. CDR3 length: 17 amino acids. The rearrangement links TRBV7-9 to TRBJ2-1, with D perhaps matching TRBD2 (6 bases). Sequences were obtained from peripheral blood. This clonotype was sampled from a man aged 55 to 70 with COVID-19, enrolled during active disease. This chain's CDR3 is CASSPPPRRALGNEQFF. The CDR3 nucleotides read TGTGCCAGCAGCCCTCCGCCCCGGAGGGCCTTGGGAAATGAGCAGTTCTTC.